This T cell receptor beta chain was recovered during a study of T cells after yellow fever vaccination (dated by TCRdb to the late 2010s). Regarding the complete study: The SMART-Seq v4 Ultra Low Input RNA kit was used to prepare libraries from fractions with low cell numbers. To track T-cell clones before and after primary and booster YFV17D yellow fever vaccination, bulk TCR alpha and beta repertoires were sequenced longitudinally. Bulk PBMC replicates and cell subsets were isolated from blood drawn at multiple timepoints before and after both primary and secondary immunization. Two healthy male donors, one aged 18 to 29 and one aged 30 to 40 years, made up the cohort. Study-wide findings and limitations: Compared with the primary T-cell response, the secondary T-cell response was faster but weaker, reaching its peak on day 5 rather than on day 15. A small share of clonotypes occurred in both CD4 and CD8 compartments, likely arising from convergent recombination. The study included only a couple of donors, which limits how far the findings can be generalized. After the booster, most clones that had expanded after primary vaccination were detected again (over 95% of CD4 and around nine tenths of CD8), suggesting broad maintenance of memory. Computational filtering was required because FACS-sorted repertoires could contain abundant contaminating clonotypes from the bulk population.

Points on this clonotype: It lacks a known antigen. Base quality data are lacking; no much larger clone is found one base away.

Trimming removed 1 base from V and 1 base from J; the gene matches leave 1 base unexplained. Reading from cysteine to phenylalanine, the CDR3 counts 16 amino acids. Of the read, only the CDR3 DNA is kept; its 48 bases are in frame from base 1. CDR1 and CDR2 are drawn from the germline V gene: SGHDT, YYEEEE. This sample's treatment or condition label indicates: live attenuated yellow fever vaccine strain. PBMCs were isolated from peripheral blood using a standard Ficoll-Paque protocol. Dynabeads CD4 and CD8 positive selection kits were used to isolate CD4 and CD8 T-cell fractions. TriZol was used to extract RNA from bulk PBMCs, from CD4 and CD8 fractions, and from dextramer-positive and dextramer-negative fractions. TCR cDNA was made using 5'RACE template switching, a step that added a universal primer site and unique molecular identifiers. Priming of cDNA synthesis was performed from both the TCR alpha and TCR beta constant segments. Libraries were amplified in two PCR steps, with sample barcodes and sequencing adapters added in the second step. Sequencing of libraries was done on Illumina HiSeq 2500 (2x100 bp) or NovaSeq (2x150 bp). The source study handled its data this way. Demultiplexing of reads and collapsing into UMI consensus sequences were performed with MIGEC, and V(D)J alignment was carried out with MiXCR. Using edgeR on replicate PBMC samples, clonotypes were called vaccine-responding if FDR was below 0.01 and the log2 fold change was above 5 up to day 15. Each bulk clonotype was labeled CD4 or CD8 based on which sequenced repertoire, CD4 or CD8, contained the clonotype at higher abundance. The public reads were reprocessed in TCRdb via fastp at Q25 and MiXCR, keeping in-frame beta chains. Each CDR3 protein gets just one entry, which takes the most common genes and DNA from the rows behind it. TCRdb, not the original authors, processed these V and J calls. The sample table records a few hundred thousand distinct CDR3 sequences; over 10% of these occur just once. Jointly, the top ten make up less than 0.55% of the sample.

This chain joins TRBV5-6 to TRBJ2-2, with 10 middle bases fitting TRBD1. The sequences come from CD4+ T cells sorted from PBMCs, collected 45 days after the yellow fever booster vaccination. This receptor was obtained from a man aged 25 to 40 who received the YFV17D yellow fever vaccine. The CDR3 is CASSLRDRGNTGELFF. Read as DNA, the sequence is TGTGCCAGCAGCTTGCGGGACAGGGGGAACACCGGGGAGCTGTTTTTT. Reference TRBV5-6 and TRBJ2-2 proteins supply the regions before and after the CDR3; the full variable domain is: DAGVTQSPTHLIKTRGQQVTLRCSPKSGHDTVSWYQQALGQGPQFIFQYYEEEERQRGNFPDRFSGHQFPNYSSELNVNALLLGDSALYLCASSLRDRGNTGELFFGEGSRLTVL.